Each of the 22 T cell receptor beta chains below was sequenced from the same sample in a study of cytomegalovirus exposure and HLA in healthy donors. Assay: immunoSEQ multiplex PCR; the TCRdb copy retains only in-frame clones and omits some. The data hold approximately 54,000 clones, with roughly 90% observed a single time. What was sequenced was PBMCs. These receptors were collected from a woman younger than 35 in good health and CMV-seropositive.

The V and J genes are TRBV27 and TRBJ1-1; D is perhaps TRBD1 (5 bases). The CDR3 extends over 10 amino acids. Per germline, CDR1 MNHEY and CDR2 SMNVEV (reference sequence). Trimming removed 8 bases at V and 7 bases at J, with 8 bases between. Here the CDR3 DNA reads TGTGCCAGCGGACACCTTGAAGCTTTCTTT. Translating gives CASGHLEAFF.

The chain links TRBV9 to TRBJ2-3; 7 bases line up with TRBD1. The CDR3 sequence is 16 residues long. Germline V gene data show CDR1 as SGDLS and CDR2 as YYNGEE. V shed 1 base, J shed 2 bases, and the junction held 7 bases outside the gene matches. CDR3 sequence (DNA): TGTGCCAGCAGCGTAACCACAGGGGTTAACACAGATACGCAGTATTTT. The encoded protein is CASSVTTGVNTDTQYF.

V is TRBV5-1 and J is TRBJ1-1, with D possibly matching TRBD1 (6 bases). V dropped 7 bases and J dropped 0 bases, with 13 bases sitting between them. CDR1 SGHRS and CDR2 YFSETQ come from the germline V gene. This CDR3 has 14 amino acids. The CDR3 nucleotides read TGCGCCAGCGGATCCGGACAGATGAACACTGAAGCTTTCTTT. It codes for CASGSGQMNTEAFF. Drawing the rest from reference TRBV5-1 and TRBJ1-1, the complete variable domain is KAGVTQTPRYLIKTRGQQVTLSCSPISGHRSVSWYQQTPGQGLQFLFEYFSETQRNKGNFPGRFSGRQFSNSRSEMNVSTLELGDSALYLCASGSGQMNTEAFFGQGTRLTVV.

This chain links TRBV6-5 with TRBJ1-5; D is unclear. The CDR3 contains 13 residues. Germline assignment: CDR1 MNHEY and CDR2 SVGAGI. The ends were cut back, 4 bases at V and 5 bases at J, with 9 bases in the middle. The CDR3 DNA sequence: TGTGCCAGCAGTTTTAGTGAAGATCAGCCCCAGCATTTT. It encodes CASSFSEDQPQHF.

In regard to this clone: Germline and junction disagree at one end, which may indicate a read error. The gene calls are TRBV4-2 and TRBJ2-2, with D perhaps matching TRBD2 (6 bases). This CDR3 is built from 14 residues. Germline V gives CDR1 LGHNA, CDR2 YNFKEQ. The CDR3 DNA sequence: TGTGCCAGCAGCCCGGAGGGCCACACTGGGGAGCTGTTTTTT. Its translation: CASSPEGHTGELFF.

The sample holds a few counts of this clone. Here the CDR3 DNA reads TGTGCCAGCAGACTGACAGGGGGCATTGCAGATACGCAGTATTTT. Its protein is CASRLTGGIADTQYF. This sequence joins TRBV7-6 and TRBJ2-3; TRBD1 matches at 10 bases. CDR3 size: 15 residues. Germline assignment: CDR1 SGHVS and CDR2 FNYEAQ. The J segment lost 4 bases and the V segment lost 6 bases, leaving 7 bases of the junction unmatched.

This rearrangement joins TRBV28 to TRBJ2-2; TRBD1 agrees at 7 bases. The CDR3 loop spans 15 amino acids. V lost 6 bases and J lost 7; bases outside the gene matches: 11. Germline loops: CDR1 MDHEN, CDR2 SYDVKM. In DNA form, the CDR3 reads TGTGCCAGCAGCATGCTTGACAGGGAGAGCGGGGAGCTGTTTTTT. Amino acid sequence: CASSMLDRESGELFF.

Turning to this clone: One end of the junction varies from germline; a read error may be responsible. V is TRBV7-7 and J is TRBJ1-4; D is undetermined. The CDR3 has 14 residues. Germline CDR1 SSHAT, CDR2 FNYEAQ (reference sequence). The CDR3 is CASSPHATNEKLFF. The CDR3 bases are TGTGCTAGCAGCCCCCATGCAACTAATGAAAAACTGTTTTTT.

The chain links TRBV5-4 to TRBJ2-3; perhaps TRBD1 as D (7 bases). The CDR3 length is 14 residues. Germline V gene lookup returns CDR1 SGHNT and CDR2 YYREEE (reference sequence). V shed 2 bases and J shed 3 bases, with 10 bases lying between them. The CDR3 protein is CASSLQGRTDTQYF. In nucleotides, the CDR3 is TGTGCCAGCAGCTTACAGGGGAGGACAGATACGCAGTATTTT.

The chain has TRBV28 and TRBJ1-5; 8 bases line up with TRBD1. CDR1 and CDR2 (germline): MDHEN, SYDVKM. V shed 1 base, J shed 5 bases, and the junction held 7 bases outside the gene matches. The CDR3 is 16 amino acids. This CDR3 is CASSLSGQGRHQPQHF. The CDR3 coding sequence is TGTGCCAGCAGTTTATCTGGACAGGGTCGCCATCAGCCCCAGCATTTT.

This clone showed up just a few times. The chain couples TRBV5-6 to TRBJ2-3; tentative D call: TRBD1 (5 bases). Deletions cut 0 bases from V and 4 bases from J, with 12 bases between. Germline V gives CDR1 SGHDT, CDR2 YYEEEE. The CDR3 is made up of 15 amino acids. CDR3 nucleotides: TGTGCCAGCAGCTTGGTGGGCAGGGATGCAGATACGCAGTATTTT. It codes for CASSLVGRDADTQYF.

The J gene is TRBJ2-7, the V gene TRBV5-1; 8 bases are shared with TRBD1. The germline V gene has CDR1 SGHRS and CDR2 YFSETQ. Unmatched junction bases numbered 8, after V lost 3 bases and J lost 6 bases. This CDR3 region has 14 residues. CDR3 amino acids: CASSSAGTGLEQYF. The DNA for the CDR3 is TGCGCCAGCAGCTCCGCCGGGACAGGTCTCGAGCAGTACTTC.

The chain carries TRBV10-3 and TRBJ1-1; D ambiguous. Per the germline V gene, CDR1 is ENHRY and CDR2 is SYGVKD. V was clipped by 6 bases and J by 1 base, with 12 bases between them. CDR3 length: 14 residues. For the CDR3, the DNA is TGTGCCATCAGGGAGCCGGTCTGGAACACTGAAGCTTTCTTT. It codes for CAIREPVWNTEAFF.

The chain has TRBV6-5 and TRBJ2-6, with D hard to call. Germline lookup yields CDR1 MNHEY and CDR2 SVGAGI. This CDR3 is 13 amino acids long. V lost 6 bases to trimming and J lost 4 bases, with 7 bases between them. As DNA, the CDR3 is TGTGCCAGCAGGGTTGGCGGGGCCAACGTCCTGACTTTC. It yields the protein CASRVGGANVLTF.

CDR3 sequence: CASSQAPGPYGYTF. In DNA, the CDR3 is TGTGCCAGCAGCCAAGCACCAGGGCCCTATGGCTACACCTTC. This sequence joins TRBV14 and TRBJ1-2; D is perhaps TRBD1 (5 bases). This CDR3 region has 14 residues. The germline V gene has CDR1 SGHDN and CDR2 FVKESK. V was pared by 1 base and J by 4 bases, with 10 bases between.

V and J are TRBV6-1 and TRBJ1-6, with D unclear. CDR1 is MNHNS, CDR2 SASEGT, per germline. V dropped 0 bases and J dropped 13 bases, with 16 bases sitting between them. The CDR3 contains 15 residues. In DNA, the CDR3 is TGTGCCAGCAGTGAAGCTGCCGGGGTGGTTTCCCCCCTCCACTTT. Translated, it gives CASSEAAGVVSPLHF.

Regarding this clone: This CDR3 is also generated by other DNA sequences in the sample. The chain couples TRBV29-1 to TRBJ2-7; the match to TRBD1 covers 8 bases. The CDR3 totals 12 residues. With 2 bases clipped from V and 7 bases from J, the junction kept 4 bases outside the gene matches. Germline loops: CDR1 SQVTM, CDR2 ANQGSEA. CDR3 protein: CSVELGTGEQYF. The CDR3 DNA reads TGCAGCGTTGAACTTGGGACAGGAGAGCAGTACTTC.

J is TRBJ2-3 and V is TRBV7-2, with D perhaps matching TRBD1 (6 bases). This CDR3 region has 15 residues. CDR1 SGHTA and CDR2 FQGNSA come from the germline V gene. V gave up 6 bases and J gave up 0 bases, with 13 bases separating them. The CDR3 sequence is CASRYDRFSTDTQYF. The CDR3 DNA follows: TGTGCCAGCAGGTACGACAGGTTCAGCACAGATACGCAGTATTTT.

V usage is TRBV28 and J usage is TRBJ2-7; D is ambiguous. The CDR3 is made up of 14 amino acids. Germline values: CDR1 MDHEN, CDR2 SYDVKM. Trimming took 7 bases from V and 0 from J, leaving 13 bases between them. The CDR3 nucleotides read TGTGCCAGCAATCCAGACTCGAGCTCCTACGAGCAGTACTTC. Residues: CASNPDSSSYEQYF.

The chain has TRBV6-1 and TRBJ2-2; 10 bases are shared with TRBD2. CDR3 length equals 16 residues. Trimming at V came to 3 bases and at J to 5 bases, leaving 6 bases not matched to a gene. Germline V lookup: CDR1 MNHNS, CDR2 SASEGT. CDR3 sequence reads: CASSDLAGAGTGELFF. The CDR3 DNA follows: TGTGCCAGCAGTGACCTAGCGGGGGCGGGAACCGGGGAGCTGTTTTTT.

In DNA form, the CDR3 reads TGTGCCAGCAGCATAGATAACTATGGCTACACCTTC. This sequence encodes CASSIDNYGYTF. This chain uses TRBV21-1 with TRBJ1-2. TRBV21-1 is a recognized pseudogene. The CDR3 sequence is 12 residues long.

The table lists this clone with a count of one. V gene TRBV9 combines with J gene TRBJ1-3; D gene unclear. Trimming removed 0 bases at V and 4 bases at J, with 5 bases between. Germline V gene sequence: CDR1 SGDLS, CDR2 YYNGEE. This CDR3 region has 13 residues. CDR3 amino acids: CASSVAFGNTIYF. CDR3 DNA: TGTGCCAGCAGCGTAGCGTTCGGAAACACCATATATTTT.